This T cell receptor (beta chain) was found in a study of blood T cells in healthy people across ages. Broader study findings: CMV status of donors was not determined, possibly confounding expanded clonotype changes. The study found more naive CD4+ cells and higher diversity in long-lived than aged donors.

Primers used in a second PCR of about 6 to 11 cycles were a sample-barcoded 5' primer and a J-beta primer mix. MiXCR, run by TCRdb on the 5' RACE reads, gives a single entry per CDR3 protein. The sample lists roughly 500,000 distinct CDR3 sequences; roughly 29% were seen once. Whenever a sample was processed, at least 6.5 million PBMCs were isolated. From germline, CDR1 is DFQATT and CDR2 SNEGSKA (reference sequence). This CDR3 spans 13 amino acids. With 3 bases removed from V and 2 bases from J, the gap between germline ends came to 8 bases. Concerning this clonotype: Its specificity is not known.

The specimen sequenced was blood. The gene calls are TRBV20-1 and TRBJ2-4; D remains ambiguous. The receptor comes from a woman between 65 and 79 years old in good health. CDR3 sequence reads: CSASSQSKNIQYF. The CDR3 bases are TGCAGTGCTAGTAGCCAGTCCAAAAACATTCAGTACTTC.